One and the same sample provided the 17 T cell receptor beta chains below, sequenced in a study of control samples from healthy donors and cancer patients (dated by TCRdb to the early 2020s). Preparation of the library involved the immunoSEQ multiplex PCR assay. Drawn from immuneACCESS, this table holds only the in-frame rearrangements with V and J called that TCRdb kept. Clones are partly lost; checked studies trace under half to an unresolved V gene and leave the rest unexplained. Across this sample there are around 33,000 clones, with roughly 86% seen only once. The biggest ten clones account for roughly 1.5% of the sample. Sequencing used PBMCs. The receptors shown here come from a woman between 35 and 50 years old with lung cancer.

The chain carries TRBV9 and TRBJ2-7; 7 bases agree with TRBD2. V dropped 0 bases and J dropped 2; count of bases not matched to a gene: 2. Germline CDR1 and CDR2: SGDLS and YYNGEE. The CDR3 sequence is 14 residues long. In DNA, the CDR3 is TGTGCCAGCAGCGTAGGTGGGACTACCTACGAGCAGTACTTC. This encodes CASSVGGTTYEQYF.

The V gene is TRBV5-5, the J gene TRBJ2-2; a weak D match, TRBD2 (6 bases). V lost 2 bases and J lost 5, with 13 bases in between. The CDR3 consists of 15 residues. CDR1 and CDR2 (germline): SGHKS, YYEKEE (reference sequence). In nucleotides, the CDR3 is TGTGCCAGCAGCTTTCGGACGGGAGAGACCGGGGAGCTGTTTTTT. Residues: CASSFRTGETGELFF. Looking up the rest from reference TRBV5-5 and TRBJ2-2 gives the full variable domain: DAGVTQSPTHLIKTRGQQVTLRCSPISGHKSVSWYQQVLGQGPQFIFQYYEKEERGRGNFPDRFSARQFPNYSSELNVNALLLGDSALYLCASSFRTGETGELFFGEGSRLTVL.

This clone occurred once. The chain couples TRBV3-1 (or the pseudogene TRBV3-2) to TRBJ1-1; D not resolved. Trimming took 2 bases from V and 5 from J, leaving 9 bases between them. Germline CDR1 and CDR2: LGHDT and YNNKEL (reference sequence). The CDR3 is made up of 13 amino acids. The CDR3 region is CASSQWRFTEAFF. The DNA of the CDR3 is TGTGCCAGCAGCCAATGGCGATTTACTGAAGCTTTCTTT.

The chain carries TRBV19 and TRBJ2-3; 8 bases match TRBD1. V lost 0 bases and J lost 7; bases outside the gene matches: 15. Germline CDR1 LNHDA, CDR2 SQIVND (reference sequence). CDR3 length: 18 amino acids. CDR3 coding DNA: TGTGCCAGTAGTATAGATGCAGGGAGACAGGGGTCGGCAAATACGCAGTATTTT. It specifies CASSIDAGRQGSANTQYF.

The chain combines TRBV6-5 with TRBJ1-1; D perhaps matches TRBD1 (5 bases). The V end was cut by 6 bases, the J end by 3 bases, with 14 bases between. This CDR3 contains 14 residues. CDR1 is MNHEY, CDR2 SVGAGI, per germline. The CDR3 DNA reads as TGTGCCAGCAGCCCACAGGTCCGGGACACTGAAGCTTTCTTT. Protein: CASSPQVRDTEAFF.

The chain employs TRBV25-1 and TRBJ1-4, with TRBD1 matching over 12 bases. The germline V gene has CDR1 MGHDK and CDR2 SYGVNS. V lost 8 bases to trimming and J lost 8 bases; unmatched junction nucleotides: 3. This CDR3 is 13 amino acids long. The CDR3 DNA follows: TGTGCCAGCTGGGACAGGGGGCAGGAAAAACTGTTTTTT. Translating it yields CASWDRGQEKLFF.

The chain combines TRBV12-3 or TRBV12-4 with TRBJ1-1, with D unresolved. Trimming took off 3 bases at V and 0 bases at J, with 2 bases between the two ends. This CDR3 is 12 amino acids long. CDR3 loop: CASSFLNTEAFF. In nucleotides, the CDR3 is TGTGCCAGCAGTTTTCTGAACACTGAAGCTTTCTTT.

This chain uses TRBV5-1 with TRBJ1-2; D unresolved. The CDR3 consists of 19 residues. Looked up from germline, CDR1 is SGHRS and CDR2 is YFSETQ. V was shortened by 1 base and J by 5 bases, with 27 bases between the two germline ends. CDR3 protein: CASSLLSQTDRGKGYGYTF. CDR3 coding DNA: TGCGCCAGCAGCTTGTTATCCCAGACCGATCGGGGAAAAGGGTATGGCTACACCTTC.

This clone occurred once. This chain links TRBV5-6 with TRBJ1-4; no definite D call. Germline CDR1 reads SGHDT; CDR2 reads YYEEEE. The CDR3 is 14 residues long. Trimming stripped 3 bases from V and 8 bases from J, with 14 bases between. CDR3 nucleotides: TGTGCCAGCAGCTATCTGGCAGAGGAAGAAAAACTGTTTTTT. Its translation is CASSYLAEEEKLFF.

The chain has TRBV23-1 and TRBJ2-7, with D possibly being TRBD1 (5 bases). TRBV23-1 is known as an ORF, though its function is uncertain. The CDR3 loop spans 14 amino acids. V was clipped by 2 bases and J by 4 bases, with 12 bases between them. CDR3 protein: CASSQPGPDYEQYF. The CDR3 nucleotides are TGCGCCAGCAGTCAACCAGGGCCAGATTACGAGCAGTACTTC.

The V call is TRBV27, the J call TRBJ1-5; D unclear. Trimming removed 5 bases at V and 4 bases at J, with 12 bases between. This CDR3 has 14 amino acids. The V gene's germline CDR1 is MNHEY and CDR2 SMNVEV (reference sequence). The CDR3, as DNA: TGTGCCAGCAGTGCCGCGGGATCTAATCAGCCCCAGCATTTT. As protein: CASSAAGSNQPQHF.

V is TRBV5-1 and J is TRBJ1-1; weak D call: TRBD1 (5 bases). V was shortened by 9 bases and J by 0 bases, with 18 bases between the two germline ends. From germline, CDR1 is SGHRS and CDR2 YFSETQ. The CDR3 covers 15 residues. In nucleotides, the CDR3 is TGCGCCACCCCCCCCAGGGAAATCATGAACACTGAAGCTTTCTTT. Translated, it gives CATPPREIMNTEAFF.

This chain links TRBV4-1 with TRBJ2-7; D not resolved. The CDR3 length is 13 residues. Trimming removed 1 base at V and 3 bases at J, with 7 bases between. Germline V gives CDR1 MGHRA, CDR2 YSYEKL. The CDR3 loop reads CASSQGRIYEQYF. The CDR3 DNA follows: TGCGCCAGCAGCCAAGGAAGAATCTACGAGCAGTACTTC.

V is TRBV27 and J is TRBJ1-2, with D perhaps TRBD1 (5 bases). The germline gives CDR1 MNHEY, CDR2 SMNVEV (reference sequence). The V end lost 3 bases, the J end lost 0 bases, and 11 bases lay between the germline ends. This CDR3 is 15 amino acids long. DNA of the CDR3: TGTGCCAGCAGTTTCAACAGGAACCCTAACTATGGCTACACCTTC. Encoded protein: CASSFNRNPNYGYTF.

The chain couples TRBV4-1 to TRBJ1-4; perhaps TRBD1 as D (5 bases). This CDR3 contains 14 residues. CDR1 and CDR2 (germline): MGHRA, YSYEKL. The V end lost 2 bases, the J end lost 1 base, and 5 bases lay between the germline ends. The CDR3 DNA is TGCGCCAGCAGCCAAACAGGAACTAATGAAAAACTGTTTTTT. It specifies CASSQTGTNEKLFF.

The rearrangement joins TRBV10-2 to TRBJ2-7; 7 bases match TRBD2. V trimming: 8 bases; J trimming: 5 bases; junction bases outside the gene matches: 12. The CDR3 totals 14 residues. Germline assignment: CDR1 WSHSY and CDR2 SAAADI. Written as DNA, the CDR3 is TGCGCCAGCGGGCGGGGGAGGTTCCGGGACGAGCAGTACTTC. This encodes CASGRGRFRDEQYF.

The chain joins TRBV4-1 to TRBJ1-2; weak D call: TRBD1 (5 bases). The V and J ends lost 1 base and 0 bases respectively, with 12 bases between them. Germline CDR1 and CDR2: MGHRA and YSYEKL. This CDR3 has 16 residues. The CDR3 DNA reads TGCGCCAGCAGCCAAGGGGGGGGATATCCTAACTATGGCTACACCTTC. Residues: CASSQGGGYPNYGYTF.